This TCR beta chain was obtained from a study of shared clonotypes between healthy human individuals. Some clones are missing from TCRdb's copy, which holds only in-frame ones; the method was immunoSEQ multiplex PCR. Seen here are about a million clones, about 80% observed once, and the top ten hold almost 0.9%. The V and J ends lost 6 bases and 4 bases, in that order; junction bases with no gene match: 5. This CDR3 contains 15 residues. Germline values: CDR1 MDHEN, CDR2 SYDVKM. Sequencing was performed on memory CD4+ T cells from PBMCs. Described subset: CD45RA-negative fraction. The chain is built from TRBV28 and TRBJ2-1, with 11 bases matching TRBD2. The clonotype comes from a man between 18 and 29 years old in good health. Some clones in this sample may be carry-over from other donors' samples. CDR3 residues: CASRSGLAGYNEQFF. CDR3 DNA sequence: TGTGCCAGCAGGTCCGGACTAGCGGGTTACAATGAGCAGTTCTTC.